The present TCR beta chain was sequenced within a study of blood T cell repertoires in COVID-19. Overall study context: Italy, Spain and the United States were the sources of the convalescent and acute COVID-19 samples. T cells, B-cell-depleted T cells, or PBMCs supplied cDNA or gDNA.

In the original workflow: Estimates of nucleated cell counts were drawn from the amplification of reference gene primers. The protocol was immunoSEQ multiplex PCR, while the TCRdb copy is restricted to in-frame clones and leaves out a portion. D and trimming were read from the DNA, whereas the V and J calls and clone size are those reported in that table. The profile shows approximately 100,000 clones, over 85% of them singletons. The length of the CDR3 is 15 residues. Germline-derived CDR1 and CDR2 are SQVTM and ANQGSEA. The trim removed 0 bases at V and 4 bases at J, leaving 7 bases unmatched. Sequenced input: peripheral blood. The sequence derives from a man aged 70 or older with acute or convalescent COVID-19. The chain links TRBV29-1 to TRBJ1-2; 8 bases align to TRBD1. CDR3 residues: CSVEEGQGAIYGYTF. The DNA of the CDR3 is TGCAGCGTTGAAGAGGGGCAGGGGGCCATCTATGGCTACACCTTC.